These 32 T cell receptor beta chains share one sample of origin, sequenced in a study of blood T cells in healthy people across ages. PCR was performed a second time for roughly 7 to 11 cycles using a sample-barcoded 5' primer and a J-beta primer mix. One entry per CDR3 protein, called by TCRdb with MiXCR from the 5' RACE reads. Found here are about 1,400,000 distinct CDR3 sequences, approximately 59% of them singletons; the top ten hold approximately 7%. Material: blood. The receptors here all came from a man aged 18 to 35 in good health.

J is TRBJ2-1 and V is TRBV28; D perhaps matches TRBD2 (5 bases). V lost 7 bases and J 0 bases, leaving 13 bases between the germline ends. The CDR3 is 15 amino acids. Germline CDR1 and CDR2: MDHEN and SYDVKM. In nucleotides, the CDR3 is TGTGCCAGCACTGACCTAGGGAGCTCCTACAATGAGCAGTTCTTC. The encoded protein is CASTDLGSSYNEQFF. Supplemented by reference TRBV28 and TRBJ2-1, the full variable domain reads DVKVTQSSRYLVKRTGEKVFLECVQDMDHENMFWYRQDPGLGLRLIYFSYDVKMKEKGDIPEGYSVSREKKERFSLILESASTNQTSMYLCASTDLGSSYNEQFFGPGTRLTVL.

In this sample, this clonotype turned up a few times. CDR3: CASSSQLGQGDYGYTF. CDR3 nucleotide sequence: TGTGCCAGCAGCTCGCAGCTCGGGCAGGGTGACTATGGCTACACCTTC. The gene calls are TRBV7-9 and TRBJ1-2, with D possibly being TRBD1 (5 bases). V lost 4 bases and J lost 3, with 18 bases in between. The length of the CDR3 is 16 residues. Germline CDR1 and CDR2: SEHNR and FQNEAQ (reference sequence).

The chain uses TRBV4-1 and TRBJ2-3, with 11 positions matching TRBD2. Trimming removed 5 bases from V and 0 bases from J; junction bases left unmatched: 7. This CDR3 spans 17 amino acids. CDR1 is MGHRA and CDR2 is YSYEKL in the germline V gene. CDR3: CASSWTSGLTSTDTQYF. For the CDR3, the DNA is TGCGCCAGCAGCTGGACTAGCGGGCTGACTAGCACAGATACGCAGTATTTT.

This clonotype has just a few counts. CDR3 sequence reads: CASSLQRDSSYEQYF. CDR3 nucleotide sequence: TGTGCCAGCAGTTTACAACGGGACAGCTCCTACGAGCAGTACTTC. The rearrangement uses TRBV12-3 or TRBV12-4 and TRBJ2-7, with 7 bases that match TRBD1. The V gene end was trimmed by 2 bases and the J gene end by 0 bases; junction bases not matched to a gene: 4. The CDR3 totals 15 residues.

The CDR3 DNA sequence: TGTGCCAGCAGCATTCGACAGGGGGGAGACACTGAAGCTTTCTTT. Translation gives CASSIRQGGDTEAFF. The rearrangement uses TRBV5-4 and TRBJ1-1; TRBD1 agrees at 9 bases. V lost 4 bases and J lost 3; bases outside the gene matches: 7. Per germline, CDR1 SGHNT and CDR2 YYREEE (reference sequence). This CDR3 comprises 15 residues. Drawing the rest from reference TRBV5-4 and TRBJ1-1, the complete variable domain is ETGVTQSPTHLIKTRGQQVTLRCSSQSGHNTVSWYQQALGQGPQFIFQYYREEENGRGNFPPRFSGLQFPNYSSELNVNALELDDSALYLCASSIRQGGDTEAFFGQGTRLTVV.

This clonotype was recorded many times. V is TRBV7-9 and J is TRBJ2-1; D not resolved. CDR1 and CDR2 (germline): SEHNR, FQNEAQ (reference sequence). V lost 0 bases to trimming and J lost 5 bases, with 2 bases between them. This CDR3 comprises 12 residues. The CDR3: CASSLADNEQFF. The CDR3 nucleotides read TGTGCCAGCAGCTTAGCCGACAATGAGCAGTTCTTC.

In its sample, this clonotype was seen once. The chain employs TRBV5-1 and TRBJ2-1, with a tentative D call TRBD2 (5 bases). Germline V CDR1 and CDR2: SGHRS, YFSETQ. The CDR3 has 14 residues. V lost 8 bases and J lost 7, with 19 bases in between. This CDR3 is CASREEPGWNEQFF. In DNA form, the CDR3 reads TGCGCCAGTAGGGAAGAACCGGGATGGAATGAGCAGTTCTTC.

The V gene is TRBV9, the J gene TRBJ2-1; TRBD1 might be the D (6 bases). V lost 0 bases and J lost 4, with 11 bases in between. This CDR3 spans 15 amino acids. Looked up from germline, CDR1 is SGDLS and CDR2 is YYNGEE. The CDR3 loop is CASSVESQGYNEQFF. The CDR3 DNA reads as TGTGCCAGCAGCGTAGAATCACAGGGTTACAATGAGCAGTTCTTC.

As concerns this clonotype: The junction departs from germline at one end; a sequencing error may be responsible. The J gene is TRBJ1-5, the V gene TRBV3-1; 7 bases agree with TRBD1. This CDR3 is 14 amino acids long. Germline CDR1 is LGHDT and CDR2 is YNNKEL (reference sequence). The CDR3 DNA reads TGTGCCTGCAGCCAGCTGGGACAGTATCAGCCCCAGCATTTT. Its translation: CACSQLGQYQPQHF.

The V call is TRBV6-5, the J call TRBJ2-3, with 8 bases lining up with TRBD1. Trimming at V came to 0 bases and at J to 4 bases, leaving 12 bases not matched to a gene. The CDR3 contains 18 residues. Germline loops: CDR1 MNHEY, CDR2 SVGAGI. The CDR3 loop reads CASSYSPGGIHLADTQYF. CDR3 bases: TGTGCCAGCAGTTACTCTCCAGGGGGCATACATTTGGCAGATACGCAGTATTTT.

The rearrangement links TRBV12-3 or TRBV12-4 to TRBJ1-2, with unresolved D. CDR3 length equals 13 residues. Trimming removed 1 base from V and 4 bases from J, with 7 bases in between. The CDR3 spells CASSLGSVYGYTF. The CDR3 region has the DNA TGTGCCAGCAGTTTAGGGTCAGTCTATGGCTACACCTTC.

The genes are TRBV6-1 and TRBJ2-1; TRBD1 matches at 7 bases. The germline CDR1 and CDR2 sequences are MNHNS and SASEGT. The CDR3 is 16 residues long. V dropped 7 bases and J dropped 5; count of bases not matched to a gene: 14. CDR3 loop: CASTGTDRPLNNEQFF. CDR3 nucleotide sequence: TGTGCCAGCACCGGGACAGATCGACCACTAAACAATGAGCAGTTCTTC.

DNA of the CDR3: TGCGCCAGCAGCCAAGGTAGCTGGGGGTACGAGCAGTACTTC. Amino acid sequence: CASSQGSWGYEQYF. V usage is TRBV4-3 and J usage is TRBJ2-4; either TRBD1 or TRBD2 may supply D (5 bases each). The DNA end favors TRBJ2-7, so the J call may be wrong. Per the germline V gene, CDR1 is LGHNA and CDR2 is YSLEER. The CDR3 is 14 amino acids.

The chain is built from TRBV5-1 and TRBJ2-3; unclear D gene. V was pared by 0 bases and J by 5 bases, with 10 bases between. CDR1 and CDR2 from the germline V gene are SGHRS and YFSETQ. The CDR3 is made up of 14 amino acids. This CDR3 is CASSLADGLDTQYF. The CDR3 bases are TGCGCCAGCAGCTTGGCAGACGGGCTAGATACGCAGTATTTT.

CDR3 sequence (DNA): TGTGCCAGCAGGATTAGCGGGAACACCGGGGAGCTGTTTTTT. Its translation is CASRISGNTGELFF. V is TRBV28 and J is TRBJ2-2, with a tentative D call TRBD2 (6 bases). V lost 6 bases, J lost 1 base, and 9 bases lay in between. Germline V CDR1 and CDR2: MDHEN, SYDVKM. The CDR3 has 14 residues. Looking up the rest from reference TRBV28 and TRBJ2-2 gives the full variable domain: DVKVTQSSRYLVKRTGEKVFLECVQDMDHENMFWYRQDPGLGLRLIYFSYDVKMKEKGDIPEGYSVSREKKERFSLILESASTNQTSMYLCASRISGNTGELFFGEGSRLTVL.

This clonotype was counted a single time. The rearrangement links TRBV7-9 to TRBJ2-3, with D tentatively TRBD1 (6 bases). The length of the CDR3 is 19 residues. Trimming took 2 bases from V and 4 from J, leaving 25 bases between them. Germline CDR1 and CDR2: SEHNR and FQNEAQ (reference sequence). The CDR3 bases are TGTGCCAGCAGCTTATGGGACCAACAGGGACATCAAAACGCAGATACGCAGTATTTT. Residues: CASSLWDQQGHQNADTQYF.

This clonotype was recorded a few times. The rearrangement links TRBV5-1 to TRBJ2-3; D may be TRBD1 or TRBD2 (5 bases each). This CDR3 is built from 13 residues. V was pared by 4 bases and J by 6 bases, with 12 bases between. Looked up from germline, CDR1 is SGHRS and CDR2 is YFSETQ. The CDR3 DNA sequence: TGCGCCAGCAGCAACGGGACCCCGGATACGCAGTATTTT. It is translated as CASSNGTPDTQYF.

This clonotype was seen a few times. The chain combines TRBV5-1 with TRBJ2-3; possibly TRBD2 for D (6 bases). Germline CDR1 reads SGHRS; CDR2 reads YFSETQ. V dropped 0 bases and J dropped 8 bases, with 16 bases sitting between them. The CDR3 covers 15 residues. CDR3 sequence: CASSLETPRGSTQYF. In DNA, the CDR3 is TGCGCCAGCAGCTTGGAAACTCCTCGGGGGAGTACGCAGTATTTT.

This chain links TRBV29-1 with TRBJ2-3, with 8 bases that match TRBD2. J lost 6 bases, V lost 7 bases, and 0 bases had no gene match. This CDR3 comprises 10 residues. Germline V gives CDR1 SQVTM, CDR2 ANQGSEA. This chain's CDR3 is CSGGGDTQYF. CDR3 nucleotides: TGCAGCGGCGGGGGGGATACGCAGTATTTT.

The genes are TRBV3-1 and TRBJ1-5; D remains unclear. The V and J ends lost 1 base and 4 bases respectively, with 8 bases between them. The CDR3 loop spans 14 amino acids. Germline CDR1 and CDR2: LGHDT and YNNKEL (reference sequence). The CDR3 region is CASSQGNTNQPQHF. DNA of the CDR3: TGTGCCAGCAGCCAAGGAAACACGAATCAGCCCCAGCATTTT.

The chain is built from TRBV7-9 and TRBJ2-7, with 10 positions matching TRBD2. The J call may be mistaken, given a closer DNA end match to TRBJ2-5. CDR1 and CDR2 (germline): SEHNR, FQNEAQ (reference sequence). The CDR3 consists of 19 residues. The CDR3 loop is CASRDAGQREGLRRETQYF. The CDR3 DNA reads as TGTGCCAGCAGAGACGCCGGGCAGCGGGAGGGCCTGAGGAGAGAGACCCAGTACTTC.

The V gene is TRBV20-1, the J gene TRBJ2-1; weak D call: TRBD1 (6 bases). CDR3 length: 13 amino acids. V shed 6 bases and J shed 5 bases, with 14 bases lying between them. Germline V gene lookup returns CDR1 DFQATT and CDR2 SNEGSKA (reference sequence). The CDR3 DNA reads as TGCAGTGCGGATTCTGGGGGCCACAATGAGCAGTTCTTC. Protein product: CSADSGGHNEQFF.

This chain links TRBV11-2 with TRBJ2-7; D may be TRBD2 (5 bases). The length of the CDR3 is 14 residues. The V end was cut by 5 bases, the J end by 4 bases, with 15 bases between. Germline CDR1 and CDR2: SGHAT and FQNNGV. CDR3 bases: TGTGCCAGCAGCCCCGGTCCCGGGGTTTACGAGCAGTACTTC. Translating gives CASSPGPGVYEQYF.

This chain connects TRBV9 to TRBJ1-1; no clear D gene. CDR1 is SGDLS, CDR2 YYNGEE, per germline. V was trimmed by 0 bases and J by 1 base, leaving 7 bases between them. The CDR3 runs 14 residues. CDR3 DNA: TGTGCCAGCAGCGTAGACCTCACGAACACTGAAGCTTTCTTT. Translating gives CASSVDLTNTEAFF.

This clonotype was seen more than once but under ten times. This chain links TRBV5-1 with TRBJ2-5; a weak D match, TRBD1 (6 bases). The germline V and J ends were trimmed by 3 bases and 4 bases, with 16 bases remaining between them. This CDR3 region has 15 residues. In germline, CDR1 is SGHRS, CDR2 YFSETQ. The DNA of the CDR3 is TGCGCCAGCAGCTCTCCAGGGGTTAGAGGAGAGACCCAGTACTTC. Residues: CASSSPGVRGETQYF.

V and J are TRBV10-3 and TRBJ2-3; D is unresolved. The CDR3 extends over 11 amino acids. Per the germline V gene, CDR1 is ENHRY and CDR2 is SYGVKD. Trimming pared 4 bases from V and 6 bases from J, leaving 5 bases between. Here the CDR3 DNA reads TGTGCCATCAGTGGAGTTGATACGCAGTATTTT. The encoded protein is CAISGVDTQYF.

The chain is built from TRBV10-3 and TRBJ1-1; no reliable D call. Deletions cut 11 bases from V and 6 bases from J, with 13 bases between. This CDR3 comprises 11 residues. The germline CDR1 and CDR2 sequences are ENHRY and SYGVKD. Here the CDR3 reads CAGGSKAEAFF. CDR3 bases: TGTGCCGGAGGGAGTAAGGCTGAAGCTTTCTTT.

The chain couples TRBV30 to TRBJ2-7, with D unresolved. Trimming removed 5 bases at V and 4 bases at J, with 15 bases between. The CDR3 covers 13 residues. From germline, CDR1 is GTSNPN and CDR2 SVGIG (reference sequence). CDR3 amino acids: CAWGDGGNYEQYF. The CDR3 nucleotides read TGTGCCTGGGGGGATGGCGGAAATTACGAGCAGTACTTC.

The rearrangement uses TRBV19 and TRBJ2-7; 7 bases align to TRBD1. Germline assignment: CDR1 LNHDA and CDR2 SQIVND (reference sequence). The V gene end was trimmed by 4 bases and the J gene end by 7 bases; junction bases not matched to a gene: 16. The CDR3 is 16 amino acids. The CDR3 reads CASSRTGDRLANEQYF. As DNA, the CDR3 is TGTGCCAGTAGTAGAACAGGGGATCGGCTAGCTAATGAGCAGTACTTC.

The chain has TRBV20-1 and TRBJ2-1, with a tentative D call TRBD1 (5 bases). V lost 3 bases and J lost 8, with 14 bases in between. Germline CDR1 is DFQATT and CDR2 is SNEGSKA (reference sequence). The CDR3 contains 13 residues. DNA of the CDR3: TGCAGTGCTAGGGTAAGCCAGGGCGATGAGCAGTTCTTC. Encoded protein: CSARVSQGDEQFF.

The V call is TRBV7-2, the J call TRBJ2-1; D might be TRBD1 (5 bases). Germline CDR1 SGHTA, CDR2 FQGNSA. V shed 5 bases and J shed 3 bases, with 11 bases lying between them. The CDR3 has 14 residues. This CDR3 is CASSLIRGYNEQFF. CDR3 DNA: TGTGCCAGCAGCCTCATTAGGGGCTACAATGAGCAGTTCTTC.

The chain links TRBV29-1 to TRBJ1-1, with no clear D. The CDR3 runs 11 residues. The V gene lost 4 bases and the J gene lost 7 bases, with 10 bases spanning the gap. Germline V gene data show CDR1 as SQVTM and CDR2 as ANQGSEA. The CDR3 DNA follows: TGCAGCGTTGGCCTGATAAGTGAAGCTTTCTTT. Protein sequence: CSVGLISEAFF. The full variable domain, with the rest looked up from reference TRBV29-1 and TRBJ1-1, is SAVISQKPSRDICQRGTSLTIQCQVDSQVTMMFWYRQQPGQSLTLIATANQGSEATYESGFVIDKFPISRPNLTFSTLTVSNMSPEDSSIYLCSVGLISEAFFGQGTRLTVV.